The 23 T cell receptor beta chains below come from one sample, sequenced in a study of synovial regulatory T cells in juvenile arthritis. Findings and caveats of the study: TCR diversity was lower in inflammation-associated blood Treg cells than in other blood Treg cells.

Sequencing used immunoSEQ multiplex PCR; TCRdb keeps in-frame clones, though not all of them. This listing includes about 850 clones. These receptors have no identified antigens. The sample comprised Treg cells from blood. Subset in this sample: HLA-DR+ inflammation-associated blood Treg cells. The receptors shown here come from a donor younger than 30 with juvenile idiopathic arthritis.

Judged by frequency, this clone is large. The chain is built from TRBV21-1 and TRBJ1-4; the D call of TRBD1 rests on TCRdb alone, since no DNA is present to check it. TRBV21-1 is a pseudogene segment. The CDR3 is 15 residues long. Only the protein is on record. Here the CDR3 reads CASSPPNRRVEKLFF.

This clone is medium-sized by frequency. The J gene is TRBJ1-1, the V gene TRBV5-1. Germline V lookup: CDR1 SGHRS, CDR2 YFSETQ. CDR3 length: 12 amino acids. The DNA is not on file. CDR3 residues: CASSPDGTEAFF.

Measured by frequency, this clone is large (0.1 to 1%). V and J are TRBV11-2 and TRBJ1-4. The germline V gene has CDR1 SGHAT and CDR2 FQNNGV. The CDR3 runs 15 residues. DNA is not recorded here. The CDR3 region is CASSLGDATNEKLFF.

According to its frequency, this clone is medium-sized. CDR3 loop: CASSLTHKGGLSYNEQFF. The chain couples TRBV11-2 to TRBJ2-1. Germline V CDR1 and CDR2: SGHAT, FQNNGV. The CDR3 extends over 18 amino acids. The coding DNA is unavailable.

This clone counts as large (0.1 to 1%) by frequency. This chain joins TRBV18 and TRBJ1-6. The V gene's germline CDR1 is KGHSH and CDR2 LQKENI. CDR3 length equals 17 residues. The protein alone is recorded here. CDR3 loop: CASSPSRLSRESSPLHF.

This clone is identified as large from frequency. The J gene is TRBJ2-3, the V gene TRBV11-3. CDR1 and CDR2 from the germline V gene are SGHNT and YENEEA. There are 14 residues in the CDR3. The coding DNA is unavailable. CDR3 amino acids: CASSSGWASDTQYF. Together with reference TRBV11-3 and TRBJ2-3, the CDR3 gives the full variable domain: EAGVVQSPRYKIIEKKQPVAFWCNPISGHNTLYWYLQNLGQGPELLIRYENEEAVDDSQLPKDRFSAERLKGVDSTLKIQPAELGDSAVYLCASSSGWASDTQYFGPGTRLTVL.

The genes are TRBV11-2 and TRBJ2-3; TCRdb's D call, TRBD2, is unchecked because there is no DNA. The CDR3 covers 16 residues. No coding sequence is recorded. Germline V gives CDR1 SGHAT, CDR2 FQNNGV. CDR3 residues: CASSLKSGLVLDTQYF.

This chain links TRBV9 with TRBJ2-7; no DNA is available, so the TRBD2 call from TCRdb remains unchecked. CDR3 length: 13 amino acids. No DNA is recorded. Looked up from germline, CDR1 is SGDLS and CDR2 is YYNGEE. The CDR3 sequence is CASSRGADYEQYF.

According to its frequency, this clone is medium-sized. CDR3 residues: CASSYSGTYEQYF. The rearrangement joins TRBV6-6 to TRBJ2-7; absent DNA, TCRdb's TRBD2 call cannot be checked. The CDR3 is made up of 13 amino acids. DNA was not recorded. Germline CDR1 and CDR2: MNHNY and SVGAGI (reference sequence).

The rearrangement joins TRBV2 to TRBJ2-5. CDR1 and CDR2 (germline): SNHLY, FYNNEI. The CDR3 contains 14 residues. No DNA accompanies this entry. The CDR3: CASSEHGTQETQYF. The full variable domain, with the rest looked up from reference TRBV2 and TRBJ2-5, is EPEVTQTPSHQVTQMGQEVILRCVPISNHLYFYWYRQILGQKVEFLVSFYNNEISEKSEIFDDQFSVERPDGSNFTLKIRSTKLEDSAMYFCASSEHGTQETQYFGPGTRLLVL.

By frequency, this clone registers medium-sized. The chain uses TRBV6-5 and TRBJ1-6. The length of the CDR3 is 13 residues. No DNA is recorded. Germline CDR1 MNHEY, CDR2 SVGAGI. The CDR3 is CASSWRERSPLHF.

This clone is labeled medium-sized based on frequency. The chain links TRBV7-2 to TRBJ2-2. Looked up from germline, CDR1 is SGHTA and CDR2 is FQGNSA. The CDR3 spans 15 residues. DNA was not recorded. CDR3: CASSRGPANTGELFF.

Frequency places this clone as medium-sized. The chain uses TRBV29-1 and TRBJ2-1; the TRBD2 assignment by TCRdb is unverifiable without DNA. Germline lookup yields CDR1 SQVTM and CDR2 ANQGSEA. The CDR3 is made up of 17 amino acids. No DNA sequence was recorded. CDR3 region: CSVVHSVHTPTYNEQFF.

By frequency, this clone registers medium-sized. The chain couples TRBV7-3 to TRBJ2-7; TCRdb's D call, TRBD1, is unchecked because there is no DNA. The CDR3 length is 13 residues. Only the protein is available. Germline lookup yields CDR1 SGHTA and CDR2 FQGTGA. The CDR3 here is CASGRGTGYEQYF.

Considering frequency, this clone is medium-sized (0.01 to 0.1%). The chain couples TRBV7-9 to TRBJ1-2; absent DNA, TCRdb's TRBD1 call cannot be checked. This CDR3 is built from 13 residues. The DNA is unrecorded. Germline loops: CDR1 SEHNR, CDR2 FQNEAQ (reference sequence). The CDR3 spells CASSSVTGYGYTF.

By frequency, this clone registers medium-sized. This chain joins TRBV19 and TRBJ1-2. CDR3 length: 13 residues. Only the protein is on record. Looked up from germline, CDR1 is LNHDA and CDR2 is SQIVND (reference sequence). The CDR3 loop reads CASSMGWNYGYTF.

By frequency, this clone is medium-sized (0.01 to 0.1%). This CDR3 is CASMASGRYEQYF. The chain couples TRBV2 to TRBJ2-7; TCRdb selects TRBD2, and the lack of DNA leaves this call unchecked. Per the germline V gene, CDR1 is SNHLY and CDR2 is FYNNEI. This CDR3 is built from 13 residues. No coding sequence is recorded.

By frequency, this clone is medium-sized (0.01 to 0.1%). The J gene is TRBJ1-5, the V gene TRBV5-8; checking the TCRdb D call of TRBD1 is not possible without DNA. The germline gives CDR1 SGHTS, CDR2 YDEGEE. CDR3 length equals 14 residues. No DNA is given. This CDR3 reads CASSLIDRDQPQHF. Full variable domain (rest looked up from reference TRBV5-8 and TRBJ1-5): EAGVTQSPTHLIKTRGQQATLRCSPISGHTSVYWYQQALGLGLQFLLWYDEGEERNRGNFPPRFSGRQFPNYSSELNVNALELEDSALYLCASSLIDRDQPQHFGDGTRLSIL.

The chain carries TRBV30 and TRBJ2-5. Per germline, CDR1 GTSNPN and CDR2 SVGIG (reference sequence). The CDR3 has 11 residues. DNA was not recorded. The CDR3 loop reads CAWSVRETQYF. The variable domain in full, completed from reference TRBV30 and TRBJ2-5, reads SQTIHQWPATLVQPVGSPLSLECTVEGTSNPNLYWYRQAAGRGLQLLFYSVGIGQISSEVPQNLSASRPQDRQFILSSKKLLLSDSGFYLCAWSVRETQYFGPGTRLLVL.

This clone registers large by frequency. The CDR3 spells CASSKMNTEAFF. This rearrangement joins TRBV6-6 to TRBJ1-1. CDR1 is MNHNY and CDR2 is SVGAGI in the germline V gene (reference sequence). The CDR3 extends over 12 amino acids. No DNA accompanies this entry.

This clone is deemed medium-sized (0.01 to 0.1%) by its frequency. This chain joins TRBV5-1 and TRBJ1-1; TCRdb's D call of TRBD1 is untestable without DNA. The CDR3 is 13 amino acids. Only the protein sequence is given. Germline lookup yields CDR1 SGHRS and CDR2 YFSETQ. This CDR3 is CASSLQGNTEAFF.

Its frequency marks this clone as medium-sized (0.01 to 0.1%). V gene TRBV6-5 combines with J gene TRBJ2-5; TCRdb gives TRBD1 as the D gene, but with no DNA this cannot be confirmed. The CDR3 contains 13 residues. The entry carries no DNA sequence. The germline gives CDR1 MNHEY, CDR2 SVGAGI. CDR3 sequence: CASRRRASYEQYF.

By frequency, this clone is medium-sized. The V call is TRBV19, the J call TRBJ1-5; TCRdb's D call, TRBD1, is unchecked because there is no DNA. Germline V gene sequence: CDR1 LNHDA, CDR2 SQIVND (reference sequence). The CDR3 loop spans 13 amino acids. The nucleotide record is missing. This CDR3 is CASSSRGHQPQHF. The whole variable domain, filled in from reference TRBV19 and TRBJ1-5, reads DGGITQSPKYLFRKEGQNVTLSCEQNLNHDAMYWYRQDPGQGLRLIYYSQIVNDFQKGDIAEGYSVSREKKESFPLTVTSAQKNPTAFYLCASSSRGHQPQHFGDGTRLSIL.